Sequencing of this TCR beta chain was carried out in a study of cytomegalovirus exposure and HLA in healthy donors. About the research overall: T cells numbering about 180 million yielded some 120 million unique TCR beta sequences in an earlier analysis. Caucasian-associated ancestry cluster membership applied to around 76% of over 350 genotyped donors. Whole-study findings and limits: A few chains linked to CMV were shown in vitro to be specific for CMV antigens.

Everyone who donated was a healthy bone marrow donor. Unmatched junction bases numbered 11, after V lost 7 bases and J lost 3 bases. Germline V lookup: CDR1 SGHTA, CDR2 FQGNSA. CDR3 length: 16 amino acids. The study ran its PCR with 60 Vbeta and 13 Jbeta primers. Method: immunoSEQ multiplex PCR; TCRdb's copy keeps in-frame clones and lacks some. The table lists approximately 140,000 clones. Regarding this clone: Its antigen is unidentified.

V is TRBV7-2 and J is TRBJ1-3; 8 bases fit TRBD1. The TCR originated in a woman aged 35 to 49 in good health and CMV-seronegative. Source material: PBMCs. The CDR3 DNA sequence: TGTGCCAGCACGCCAGACAGGGGATCTTATGGAAACACCATATATTTT. This translates into CASTPDRGSYGNTIYF.